These T cell receptor beta chains were read from a single sample in a study of blood T cell repertoires in COVID-19. Assay used: immunoSEQ multiplex PCR; TCRdb lists only in-frame clones, some missing. The table records 220,000 or so clones, 75% to 90% of them present only once. The sample was PBMCs or T cells enriched from blood (not recorded which). The receptors stem from a woman in her late teens or twenties in a cohort exposed to, infected with or recovered from COVID-19 (not recorded which). CDR3s include the opening cysteine and the closing phenylalanine or tryptophan.

V	J	CDR3
TRBV5-5	TRBJ1-4	CASSLRAEKLFF
TRBV6-5	TRBJ1-1	CASSYGDRVPEAFF
TRBV5-4	TRBJ2-3	CASSLIDGGRDTQYF
TRBV12-5	TRBJ1-1	CASGPGQGNTEAFF
TRBV5-1	TRBJ2-5	CASSLPLYQETQYF
TRBV15	TRBJ1-2	CATSRGGTVRNYGYTF
TRBV9	TRBJ2-5	CASSQDREETQYF
TRBV11-2	TRBJ2-3	CASSPYGGDTDTQYF
TRBV5-4	TRBJ1-2	CASSLRWTGGEPYGYTF
TRBV9	TRBJ1-2	CASSPNSDSYGYTF